A single sample is the source of the 11 T cell receptor beta chains below, sequenced in a study of cytomegalovirus exposure and HLA in healthy donors. Amplification used 60 Vbeta primers and 13 Jbeta primers. Sequencing used immunoSEQ multiplex PCR; TCRdb keeps in-frame clones, though not all of them. The sample consists of a few hundred thousand clones, 65% to 80% of them appearing once. The sequencing input was PBMCs. Every receptor here comes from a man aged 35 to 55 in good health and CMV-seronegative.

The V and J genes are TRBV9 and TRBJ2-5; TRBD2 aligns across 8 bases. The CDR3 length is 15 residues. V trimming: 0 bases; J trimming: 2 bases; junction bases outside the gene matches: 3. CDR1 and CDR2 from the germline V gene are SGDLS and YYNGEE. The CDR3 loop reads CASSVAGGFQETQYF. CDR3 in DNA: TGTGCCAGCAGCGTAGCGGGAGGGTTTCAAGAGACCCAGTACTTC.

The chain employs TRBV27 and TRBJ2-5, with TRBD1 as a possible D gene (6 bases). CDR1 is MNHEY and CDR2 is SMNVEV in the germline V gene (reference sequence). The CDR3 loop spans 12 amino acids. The V end lost 9 bases, the J end lost 4 bases, and 12 bases lay between the germline ends. The CDR3 sequence: CASRTGPETQYF. In DNA form, the CDR3 reads TGTGCCAGTCGAACAGGGCCAGAGACCCAGTACTTC.

The chain carries TRBV6-6 and TRBJ2-2; weak D call: TRBD1 (5 bases). The CDR3 loop spans 14 amino acids. The germline CDR1 and CDR2 sequences are MNHNY and SVGAGI (reference sequence). The ends were cut back, 11 bases at V and 1 base at J, with 14 bases in the middle. CDR3 coding DNA: TGTGCCGCCAAGGGGCACCGGAACACCGGGGAGCTGTTTTTT. Translated: CAAKGHRNTGELFF.

The V call is TRBV27, the J call TRBJ2-2; tentative D call: TRBD2 (5 bases). V dropped 2 bases and J dropped 5 bases, with 9 bases sitting between them. From germline, CDR1 is MNHEY and CDR2 SMNVEV (reference sequence). The CDR3 runs 14 residues. The CDR3 sequence: CASSLAGGTGELFF. The CDR3 DNA sequence: TGTGCCAGCAGTTTAGCGGGTGGGACCGGGGAGCTGTTTTTT.

The chain links TRBV28 to TRBJ1-6; 7 bases line up with TRBD1. This CDR3 has 14 residues. The V gene's germline CDR1 is MDHEN and CDR2 SYDVKM. Trimming at V came to 8 bases and at J to 7 bases, leaving 8 bases not matched to a gene. The CDR3 sequence: CASLSGTANSPLHF. For the CDR3, the DNA is TGTGCCAGCCTCTCCGGGACAGCGAATTCACCCCTCCACTTT. The full variable domain, rest sourced from reference TRBV28 and TRBJ1-6, is DVKVTQSSRYLVKRTGEKVFLECVQDMDHENMFWYRQDPGLGLRLIYFSYDVKMKEKGDIPEGYSVSREKKERFSLILESASTNQTSMYLCASLSGTANSPLHFGNGTRLTVT.

This clone was found once. The V call is TRBV14, the J call TRBJ1-1; TRBD1 is a possible D gene (6 bases). Between the trimmed V and J ends, which lost 5 bases and 3 bases, there was a span of 16 bases. The CDR3 extends over 15 amino acids. Germline CDR1 and CDR2: SGHDN and FVKESK. CDR3 bases: TGTGCCAGCAGCACGATTACAGGGTTGGACACTGAAGCTTTCTTT. Translated, it gives CASSTITGLDTEAFF.

J is TRBJ1-1 and V is TRBV15, with D possibly TRBD1 on 6 matching bases. V dropped 3 bases and J dropped 1 base, with 9 bases sitting between them. The CDR3 is 14 residues long. The germline gives CDR1 LNHNV, CDR2 YYDKDF (reference sequence). This chain's CDR3 is CATSSETGNTEAFF. The DNA for the CDR3 is TGTGCCACCAGCAGTGAGACAGGGAACACTGAAGCTTTCTTT.

The V call is TRBV11-2, the J call TRBJ2-7, with D possibly being TRBD1 (5 bases). The CDR3 has 18 amino acids. Germline CDR1 is SGHAT and CDR2 is FQNNGV. V lost 0 bases and J lost 6, with 24 bases in between. The CDR3 spells CASSLEPFLGVASREQYF. The CDR3, as DNA: TGTGCCAGCAGCTTAGAGCCTTTCTTAGGGGTCGCCTCTCGCGAGCAGTACTTC.

This clone was counted once. The V call is TRBV9, the J call TRBJ1-2; no clear D gene. The CDR3 has 12 amino acids. The V end lost 4 bases, the J end lost 6 bases, and 10 bases lay between the germline ends. The germline V gene has CDR1 SGDLS and CDR2 YYNGEE. The CDR3 sequence is CASSHFSDGYTF. The CDR3 DNA follows: TGTGCCAGCAGCCACTTTTCTGATGGCTACACCTTC. Looking up the rest from reference TRBV9 and TRBJ1-2 gives the full variable domain: DSGVTQTPKHLITATGQRVTLRCSPRSGDLSVYWYQQSLDQGLQFLIQYYNGEERAKGNILERFSAQQFPDLHSELNLSSLELGDSALYFCASSHFSDGYTFGSGTRLTVV.

The V gene is TRBV7-3, the J gene TRBJ2-1; 9 positions match TRBD1. The junction had 5 bases not matched to a gene; V was cut back by 1 base and J by 7 bases. This CDR3 has 15 residues. Germline V gene sequence: CDR1 SGHTA, CDR2 FQGTGA. The CDR3 loop reads CASSLMGTGKNEQFF. The CDR3 DNA follows: TGTGCCAGCAGCTTAATGGGGACAGGGAAGAATGAGCAGTTCTTC.

The chain has TRBV5-1 and TRBJ2-1; D ambiguous. Germline V gene sequence: CDR1 SGHRS, CDR2 YFSETQ. V was clipped by 4 bases and J by 8 bases, with 13 bases between them. CDR3 length: 13 amino acids. CDR3 residues: CASSPLPSDEQFF. Here the CDR3 DNA reads TGCGCCAGCAGCCCCCTCCCCAGCGATGAGCAGTTCTTC.